The clone carrying this TCR beta chain was observed a few times. The investigators reverse transcribed all of the isolated RNA, so they sequenced expressed TCRB transcripts. Assay used: immunoSEQ multiplex PCR; TCRdb lists only in-frame clones, some missing. In the table there are fewer than 400,000 clones, less than 9.5% of which are singletons. Germline V gene lookup returns CDR1 WSHSY and CDR2 SAAADI. After removal of 3 bases from V and 3 bases from J, the junction contained 7 bases not matched to a gene. The CDR3 contains 17 residues. The sample is drawn from a study of beta chain features in type 1 diabetes.

The chain employs TRBV10-2 and TRBJ2-5, with 13 bases matching TRBD2. This clonotype was sampled from a woman younger than 35 in good health. What was sequenced was central memory CD4+ T cells from blood. CDR3 region: CASSERTSGRWEETQYF. CDR3 coding DNA: TGCGCCAGCAGTGAACGGACTAGCGGGAGATGGGAAGAGACCCAGTACTTC.